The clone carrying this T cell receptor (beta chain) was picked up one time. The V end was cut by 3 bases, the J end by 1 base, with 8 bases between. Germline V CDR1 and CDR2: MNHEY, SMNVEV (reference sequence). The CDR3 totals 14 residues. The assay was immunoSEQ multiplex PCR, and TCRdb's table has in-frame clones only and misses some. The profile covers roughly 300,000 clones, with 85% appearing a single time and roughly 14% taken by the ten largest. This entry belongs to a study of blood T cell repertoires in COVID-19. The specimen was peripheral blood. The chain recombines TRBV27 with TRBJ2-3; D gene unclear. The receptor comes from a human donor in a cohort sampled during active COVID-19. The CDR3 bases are TGTGCCAGCAGTTTCATCCCCCGCACAGATACGCAGTATTTT. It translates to CASSFIPRTDTQYF.